The 22 T cell receptor beta chains below come from one sample, sequenced in a study of regulatory T cells in long-lasting Graves disease. TCR beta libraries were built with iRepertoire HTBI primers and Arm-PCR of CDR3 regions. TCRdb reanalysed the multiplex PCR reads using MiXCR and keeps one entry per CDR3 protein. The repertoire has approximately 400,000 distinct CDR3 sequences, approximately 16% of them found once; the top ten carry about 8.2%. The time point is: newly diagnosed GD, antithyroid drugs for less than 3 months. RNA from PBMCs was the source of the TCR library. This sample also belongs to another study, concerning T cells in Graves' hyperthyroidism and ophthalmopathy.

This specimen was peripheral blood mononuclear cells (PBMCs), taken at new diagnosis, from a patient treated with antithyroid drugs. The receptor source for this set is a middle-aged woman with Graves disease.

This sequence joins TRBV12-3 or TRBV12-4 and TRBJ1-2; no firm D call. Trimming stripped 3 bases from V and 7 bases from J, with 9 bases between. This CDR3 comprises 12 residues. The CDR3, as DNA: TGTGCCAGCAGTTTCGGGTCAGCTGGCTACACCTTC. It encodes CASSFGSAGYTF.

This clonotype was seen more than once but under ten times. This chain joins TRBV6-1 and TRBJ1-2; D is unresolved. Germline values: CDR1 MNHNS, CDR2 SASEGT. The V end was cut by 5 bases, the J end by 2 bases, with 12 bases between. The CDR3 contains 14 residues. The DNA of the CDR3 is TGTGCCAGCAGTCAGGATACCAACAACTATGGCTACACCTTC. It specifies CASSQDTNNYGYTF.

Remarks on this clonotype: The conserved final phenylalanine or tryptophan is absent from the CDR3, which likely points to a read error. The chain couples TRBV27 to TRBJ1-1; D is unresolved. Per the germline V gene, CDR1 is MNHEY and CDR2 is SMNVEV (reference sequence). Between the trimmed V and J ends, which lost 5 bases and 2 bases, there was a span of 9 bases. The CDR3 has 13 amino acids. The CDR3 loop is CASSLGSNTEAFS. CDR3 in DNA: TGTGCCAGCAGTCTGGGGAGCAACACTGAAGCTTTCTCT.

The chain is built from TRBV28 and TRBJ2-7, with 7 bases identical to TRBD2. This CDR3 contains 14 residues. The junction had 8 bases not matched to a gene; V was cut back by 3 bases and J by 6 bases. Germline-derived CDR1 and CDR2 are MDHEN and SYDVKM. This CDR3 reads CASSLNAGACEQYF. The CDR3, as DNA: TGTGCCAGCAGTTTGAACGCGGGAGCCTGCGAGCAGTACTTC.

This clonotype was seen at least ten times. The rearrangement joins TRBV3-1 to TRBJ2-3, with TRBD2 identical over 10 bases. The CDR3 covers 16 residues. J was trimmed by 4 bases and V by 2 bases; bases with no gene match: 6. Germline loops: CDR1 LGHDT, CDR2 YNNKEL (reference sequence). Here the CDR3 DNA reads TGTGCCAGCAGCCAAAGCGGGAGGGCCGGTGCAGATACGCAGTATTTT. Translated: CASSQSGRAGADTQYF.

There are a few counts of this clonotype. The chain links TRBV19 to TRBJ2-3; D might be TRBD1 (5 bases). The germline V gene has CDR1 LNHDA and CDR2 SQIVND (reference sequence). With 2 bases removed from V and 3 bases from J, the gap between germline ends came to 12 bases. This CDR3 has 15 residues. The CDR3 loop is CASSIILGRTDTQYF. CDR3 bases: TGTGCCAGTAGTATAATTTTGGGGCGGACAGATACGCAGTATTTT.

The chain employs TRBV9 and TRBJ1-1, with D perhaps TRBD1 (6 bases). Germline CDR1 is SGDLS and CDR2 is YYNGEE. There are 15 residues in the CDR3. Trimming cost V 3 bases and J 4 bases, with 16 bases left between them. The DNA of the CDR3 is TGTGCCAGCAGCGGTCCCGGGACATTGAGCACTGAAGCTTTCTTT. Its protein product is CASSGPGTLSTEAFF.

The sample holds a few counts of this clonotype. V is TRBV12-3 or TRBV12-4 and J is TRBJ2-1, with D possibly TRBD1 on 5 matching bases. V dropped 2 bases and J dropped 9 bases, with 14 bases sitting between them. The CDR3 totals 14 residues. The CDR3 loop is CASSLWAETGEQFF. The CDR3 coding sequence is TGTGCCAGCAGTTTATGGGCTGAAACAGGTGAGCAGTTCTTC.

V is TRBV20-1 and J is TRBJ2-1, with a possible D match to TRBD1 (5 bases). The assigned J gene may be wrong: the sequence end matches TRBJ2-5 better. This CDR3 comprises 15 residues. CDR1 and CDR2 from the germline V gene are DFQATT and SNEGSKA (reference sequence). The CDR3 region has the DNA TGCAGTGCTAGAGATTTGATGCCAGGGAAAGAGACCCAGTACTTC. Translating it yields CSARDLMPGKETQYF.

This clonotype came up many times. The rearrangement joins TRBV12-3 or TRBV12-4 to TRBJ2-3, with TRBD2 matching 7 bases. Unmatched junction bases numbered 10, after V lost 8 bases and J lost 5 bases. The CDR3 is made up of 14 amino acids. CDR3: CASSVRGSRDTQYF. CDR3 nucleotides: TGTGCCAGCTCCGTCCGCGGGAGTAGAGATACGCAGTATTTT.

This clonotype was counted ten times or more. DNA for the CDR3: TGTGCCAGCAGTCACAGGGAGAGAGCTTTCTTT. It encodes CASSHRERAFF. This chain connects TRBV12-3 or TRBV12-4 to TRBJ1-1; a possible D gene is TRBD1 (6 bases). The germline V and J ends were trimmed by 5 bases and 10 bases, with 11 bases remaining between them. This CDR3 contains 11 residues.

This clonotype was found many times. This chain joins TRBV5-1 and TRBJ2-7, with 7 bases aligning to TRBD1. This CDR3 spans 17 amino acids. Germline V gene data show CDR1 as SGHRS and CDR2 as YFSETQ. Trimming at V came to 5 bases and at J to 2 bases, leaving 16 bases not matched to a gene. The CDR3 DNA sequence: TGCGCCAGCAGACTGACAGGGACGAATAGTCGGGCCTACGAGCAGTACTTC. Translating gives CASRLTGTNSRAYEQYF.

This clonotype was picked up a small number of times. The chain combines TRBV28 with TRBJ1-6; 9 positions match TRBD1. The CDR3 is 15 residues long. Germline-derived CDR1 and CDR2 are MDHEN and SYDVKM. Trimming at V came to 4 bases and at J to 9 bases, leaving 7 bases not matched to a gene. In DNA form, the CDR3 reads TGTGCCAGCAGTTCCCCGACAGGGGGTGGTTCACCCCTCCACTTT. Translating it yields CASSSPTGGGSPLHF.

This clonotype was found many times. The rearrangement uses TRBV12-3 or TRBV12-4 and TRBJ2-7; a weak D match, TRBD1 (5 bases). V lost 8 bases, J lost 1 base, and 9 bases lay in between. This CDR3 comprises 12 residues. CDR3 in DNA: TGTGCCAGCGGTGGGGCATCCTACGAGCAGTACTTC. This codes for CASGGASYEQYF.

This clonotype was recorded many times. The junction differs from germline at one of its ends, possibly a read error. This chain connects TRBV28 to TRBJ2-7; D may be TRBD2 (6 bases). This CDR3 has 12 residues. Germline CDR1 MDHEN, CDR2 SYDVKM. DNA of the CDR3: TGTGCCAGCAACATCGGGGGAGGCTTCCACCATTTC. Translating it yields CASNIGGGFHHF. Looking up the rest from reference TRBV28 and TRBJ2-7 gives the full variable domain: DVKVTQSSRYLVKRTGEKVFLECVQDMDHENMFWYRQDPGLGLRLIYFSYDVKMKEKGDIPEGYSVSREKKERFSLILESASTNQTSMYLCASNIGGGFHHFGPGTRLTVT.

This clonotype has just a few counts. V usage is TRBV7-9 and J usage is TRBJ2-2, with D unclear. This CDR3 contains 13 residues. Germline V gene sequence: CDR1 SEHNR, CDR2 FQNEAQ (reference sequence). Trimming stripped 5 bases from V and 7 bases from J, with 11 bases between. The CDR3 loop reads CASSPTHIGELFF. CDR3 DNA sequence: TGTGCCAGCAGCCCCACCCATATCGGGGAGCTGTTTTTT.

This clonotype was counted many times. This sequence joins TRBV6-2 or TRBV6-3 and TRBJ2-7, with TRBD1 as a possible D gene (6 bases). Germline V gene lookup returns CDR1 MNHEY and CDR2 SVGEGT. Trimming pared 3 bases from V and 2 bases from J, leaving 14 bases between. The CDR3 loop spans 15 amino acids. The CDR3 is CASSYASGATYEQYF. CDR3 sequence (DNA): TGTGCCAGCAGTTATGCGTCAGGGGCTACCTACGAGCAGTACTTC.

This clonotype was detected a few times. V usage is TRBV20-1 and J usage is TRBJ1-6; tentatively, D is TRBD1 (6 bases). CDR3 length: 13 amino acids. Germline CDR1 reads DFQATT; CDR2 reads SNEGSKA (reference sequence). Trimming pared 0 bases from V and 10 bases from J, leaving 10 bases between. The CDR3, as DNA: TGCAGTGCTAGAGAAACCCAGGGGTCACCCCTCCACTTT. It encodes CSARETQGSPLHF.

This clonotype was seen a few times. This could be a read error, since a much larger clone is one nucleotide away. The V and J genes are TRBV12-3 or TRBV12-4 and TRBJ2-5, with D perhaps TRBD1 (6 bases). The length of the CDR3 is 15 residues. The CDR3 nucleotides read TGTGCCAGCAGTCCCCTGACAGGCAGACAAGAGGCCCAGTACTTC. Encoded protein: CASSPLTGRQEAQYF.

The chain joins TRBV9 to TRBJ2-7; TRBD2 might be the D (6 bases). The CDR3 is 16 residues long. CDR1 is SGDLS, CDR2 YYNGEE, per germline. V lost 0 bases and J lost 1, with 14 bases in between. CDR3 in DNA: TGTGCCAGCAGCGTAGGGGGGGATACGGGATCCTACGAGCAGTACTTC. It specifies CASSVGGDTGSYEQYF. Filled out from reference TRBV9 and TRBJ2-7, the complete variable domain reads DSGVTQTPKHLITATGQRVTLRCSPRSGDLSVYWYQQSLDQGLQFLIQYYNGEERAKGNILERFSAQQFPDLHSELNLSSLELGDSALYFCASSVGGDTGSYEQYFGPGTRLTVT.

This clonotype was counted at least ten times. The chain is built from TRBV12-3 or TRBV12-4 and TRBJ2-3; D is perhaps TRBD1 or TRBD2 (5 bases each). Trimming removed 7 bases at V and 3 bases at J, with 20 bases between. The CDR3 covers 16 residues. This CDR3 reads CASTVDRDGFTDTQYF. CDR3 coding DNA: TGTGCCAGCACCGTAGACCGGGACGGGTTTACAGATACGCAGTATTTT.

The rearrangement uses TRBV29-1 and TRBJ2-1; 12 positions agree with TRBD2. V was pared by 6 bases and J by 6 bases, with 9 bases of the junction left unmatched. From germline, CDR1 is SQVTM and CDR2 ANQGSEA. The CDR3 runs to 15 residues. The CDR3 loop is CSVSRTSGILNEQFF. Here the CDR3 DNA reads TGCAGCGTGAGCCGGACTAGCGGGATCCTCAATGAGCAGTTCTTC.